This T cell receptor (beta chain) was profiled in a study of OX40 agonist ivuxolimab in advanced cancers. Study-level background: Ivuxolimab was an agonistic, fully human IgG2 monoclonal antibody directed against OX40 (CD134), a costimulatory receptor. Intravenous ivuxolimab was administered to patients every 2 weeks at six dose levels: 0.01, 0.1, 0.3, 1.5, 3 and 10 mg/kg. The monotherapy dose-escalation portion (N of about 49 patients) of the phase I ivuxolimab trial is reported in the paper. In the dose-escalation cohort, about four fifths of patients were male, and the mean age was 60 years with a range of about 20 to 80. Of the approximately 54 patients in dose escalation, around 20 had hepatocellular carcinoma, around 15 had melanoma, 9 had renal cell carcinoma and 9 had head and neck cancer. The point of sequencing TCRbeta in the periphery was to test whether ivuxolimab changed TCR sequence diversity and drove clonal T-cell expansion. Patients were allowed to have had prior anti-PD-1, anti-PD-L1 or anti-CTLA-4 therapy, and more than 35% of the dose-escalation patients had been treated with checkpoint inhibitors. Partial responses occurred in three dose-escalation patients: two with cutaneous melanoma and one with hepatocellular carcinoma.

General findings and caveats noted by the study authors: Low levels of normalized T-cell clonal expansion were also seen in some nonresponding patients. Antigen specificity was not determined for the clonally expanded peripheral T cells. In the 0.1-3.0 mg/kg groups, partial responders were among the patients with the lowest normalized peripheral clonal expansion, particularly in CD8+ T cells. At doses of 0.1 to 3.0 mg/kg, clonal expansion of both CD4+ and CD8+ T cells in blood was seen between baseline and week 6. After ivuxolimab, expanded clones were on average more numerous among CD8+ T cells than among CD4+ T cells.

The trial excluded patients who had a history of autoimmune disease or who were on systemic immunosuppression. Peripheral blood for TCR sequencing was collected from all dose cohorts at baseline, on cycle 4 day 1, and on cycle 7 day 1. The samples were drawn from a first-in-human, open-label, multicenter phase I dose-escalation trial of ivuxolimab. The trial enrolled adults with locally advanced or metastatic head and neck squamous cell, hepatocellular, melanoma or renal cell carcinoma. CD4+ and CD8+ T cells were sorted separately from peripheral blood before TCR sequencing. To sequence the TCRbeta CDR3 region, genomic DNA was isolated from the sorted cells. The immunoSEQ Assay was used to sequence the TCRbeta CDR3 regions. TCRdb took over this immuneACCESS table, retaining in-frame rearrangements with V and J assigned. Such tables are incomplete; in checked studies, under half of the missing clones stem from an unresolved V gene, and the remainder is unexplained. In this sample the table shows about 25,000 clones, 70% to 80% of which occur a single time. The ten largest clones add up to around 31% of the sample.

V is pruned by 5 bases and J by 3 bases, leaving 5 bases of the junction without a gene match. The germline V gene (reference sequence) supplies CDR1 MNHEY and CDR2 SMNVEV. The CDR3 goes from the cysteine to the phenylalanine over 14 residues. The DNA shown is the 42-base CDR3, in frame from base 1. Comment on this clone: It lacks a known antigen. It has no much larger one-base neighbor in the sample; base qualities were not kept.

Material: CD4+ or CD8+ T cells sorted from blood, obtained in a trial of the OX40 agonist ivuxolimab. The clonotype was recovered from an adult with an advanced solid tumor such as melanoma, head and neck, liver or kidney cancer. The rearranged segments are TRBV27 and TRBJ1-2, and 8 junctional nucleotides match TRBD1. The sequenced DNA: TGTGCCAGCAGTAAGGACAGGGTCTACTATGGCTACACCTTC. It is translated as CASSKDRVYYGYTF.